These 19 T cell receptor beta chains originate from one sample sequenced in a study of regulatory T cells in long-lasting Graves disease. Arm-PCR of CDR3 regions and iRepertoire HTBI primers were the basis on which TCR beta libraries were built. In TCRdb, the multiplex PCR reads were re-called with MiXCR into one record per CDR3 protein. This sample has around 430,000 distinct CDR3 sequences, with under 25% found just once. Indicated time point: persistent/refractory GD, antithyroid drugs over 5 years with positive TRAb. After RNA was extracted from PBMCs, the TCR library was made from it. Sequenced here: peripheral blood mononuclear cells (PBMCs), sampled when the disease was refractory, from a patient treated with antithyroid drugs. These receptors all stem from a female donor with Graves disease.

This clonotype was recorded many times. This chain uses TRBV7-9 with TRBJ1-2; no firm D call. The CDR3 has 14 amino acids. Germline CDR1 and CDR2: SEHNR and FQNEAQ (reference sequence). The V gene lost 7 bases and the J gene lost 7 bases, with 19 bases spanning the gap. CDR3 sequence reads: CASTDAGEVGGYTF. The CDR3 DNA is TGTGCCAGCACGGACGCGGGTGAGGTCGGTGGCTACACCTTC.

This clonotype has only a few counts. The chain recombines TRBV2 with TRBJ1-1, with D possibly TRBD1 on 5 matching bases. Germline V gene lookup returns CDR1 SNHLY and CDR2 FYNNEI. This CDR3 is 15 amino acids long. The V end lost 0 bases, the J end lost 5 bases, and 13 bases lay between the germline ends. The CDR3 sequence is CASSEAPGGYTEAFF. The CDR3 DNA reads as TGTGCCAGCAGTGAAGCCCCGGGGGGGTATACTGAAGCTTTCTTT.

This clonotype appeared a few times. The genes are TRBV6-1 and TRBJ2-7; the D call may be TRBD1 or TRBD2 (5 bases each). The germline V gene has CDR1 MNHNS and CDR2 SASEGT. The CDR3 spans 14 residues. The V gene lost 6 bases and the J gene lost 4 bases, with 16 bases spanning the gap. The CDR3 coding sequence is TGTGCCAGCAGGACCCTAAGGGGACGTTACGAGCAGTACTTC. Translated, it gives CASRTLRGRYEQYF.

This clonotype was counted ten times or more. This chain joins TRBV20-1 and TRBJ1-6; D unresolved. V gave up 8 bases and J gave up 5 bases, with 13 bases separating them. The CDR3 covers 13 residues. Germline lookup yields CDR1 DFQATT and CDR2 SNEGSKA (reference sequence). CDR3 sequence: CSFRGRDNSPLHF. The CDR3 bases are TGCAGTTTCCGCGGACGGGATAATTCACCCCTCCACTTT.

This clonotype has ten or more counts. The chain links TRBV27 to TRBJ2-7, with a tentative D call TRBD1 (7 bases). Trimming shortened V by 6 bases and J by 2 bases, and 14 bases separated the two germline ends. Germline CDR1 is MNHEY and CDR2 is SMNVEV (reference sequence). This CDR3 has 14 amino acids. In DNA form, the CDR3 reads TGTGCCAGCAGCTTCAGGGGGGACACCTACGAGCAGTACTTC. Amino acid sequence: CASSFRGDTYEQYF.

This clonotype was seen many times. The chain is built from TRBV2 and TRBJ2-7; 8 nucleotides line up with TRBD1. The trim removed 4 bases at V and 2 bases at J, leaving 1 base unmatched. This CDR3 spans 13 amino acids. CDR1 is SNHLY, CDR2 FYNNEI, per germline. The CDR3 loop reads CASSGTGTYEQYF. The DNA of the CDR3 is TGTGCCAGCAGTGGGACAGGGACCTACGAGCAGTACTTC.

This clonotype was recorded a few times. The chain carries TRBV2 and TRBJ1-6; 10 bases map to TRBD1. The CDR3 has 17 residues. V lost 5 bases, J lost 6 bases, and 10 bases stayed unmatched. Per germline, CDR1 SNHLY and CDR2 FYNNEI. The CDR3 DNA sequence: TGTGCCAGCAGTAGACGCCCGCGGGACAGGGGTAATTCACCCCTCCACTTT. It is translated as CASSRRPRDRGNSPLHF. Full variable domain (outside the CDR3, taken from reference TRBV2 and TRBJ1-6): EPEVTQTPSHQVTQMGQEVILRCVPISNHLYFYWYRQILGQKVEFLVSFYNNEISEKSEIFDDQFSVERPDGSNFTLKIRSTKLEDSAMYFCASSRRPRDRGNSPLHFGNGTRLTVT.

This clonotype was observed once. The chain combines TRBV19 with TRBJ1-2; 8 bases line up with TRBD1. Germline CDR1 is LNHDA and CDR2 is SQIVND (reference sequence). Trimming took 4 bases from V and 0 from J; bases not matched to a gene: 4. The CDR3 length is 15 residues. This chain's CDR3 is CASSTQGAPNYGYTF. CDR3 nucleotides: TGTGCCAGTAGTACTCAGGGGGCGCCTAACTATGGCTACACCTTC.

This clonotype was observed a few times. The rearrangement links TRBV20-1 to TRBJ2-3; 8 nucleotides line up with TRBD2. In germline, CDR1 is DFQATT, CDR2 SNEGSKA (reference sequence). V gave up 4 bases and J gave up 0 bases; unmatched junction bases: 6. There are 15 residues in the CDR3. In nucleotides, the CDR3 is TGCAGTGCTACCCGGGCTAGCGGGAGCACAGATACGCAGTATTTT. Its protein product is CSATRASGSTDTQYF.

Remarks on this clonotype: A read error is possible here, since a much larger clone lies one base away. The rearrangement joins TRBV6-5 to TRBJ2-5; no clear D gene. The V end lost 2 bases, the J end lost 4 bases, and 5 bases lay between the germline ends. The CDR3 runs 12 residues. CDR1 and CDR2 from the germline V gene are MNHEY and SVGAGI. This CDR3 is CASSYPAETQYF. For the CDR3, the DNA is TGTGCCAGCAGTTACCCCGCAGAGACCCAGTACTTC.

This clonotype was counted ten times or more. V is TRBV2 and J is TRBJ2-7, with D perhaps TRBD2 (7 bases). The V gene's germline CDR1 is SNHLY and CDR2 FYNNEI. V shed 4 bases and J shed 5 bases, with 15 bases lying between them. The CDR3 covers 14 residues. CDR3 DNA: TGTGCCAGCAGTGTACGGGGGGCGCTCAACGAGCAGTACTTC. This translates into CASSVRGALNEQYF.

This clonotype was seen repeatedly, ten times or more. This sequence joins TRBV5-6 and TRBJ2-7; 10 nucleotides line up with TRBD1. J gave up 5 bases and V 5 bases, and 10 bases lay outside the gene matches. Germline assignment: CDR1 SGHDT and CDR2 YYEEEE. This CDR3 has 15 residues. The CDR3 protein is CASSSPGQGKDEQYF. CDR3 sequence (DNA): TGTGCCAGCAGTTCGCCGGGACAGGGGAAGGACGAGCAGTACTTC. Combining the CDR3 with reference TRBV5-6 and TRBJ2-7 gives the whole variable domain DAGVTQSPTHLIKTRGQQVTLRCSPKSGHDTVSWYQQALGQGPQFIFQYYEEEERQRGNFPDRFSGHQFPNYSSELNVNALLLGDSALYLCASSSPGQGKDEQYFGPGTRLTVT.

This clonotype was seen at least ten times. The chain joins TRBV28 to TRBJ2-2; D possibly corresponds to TRBD2 (5 bases). Trimming took 4 bases from V and 6 from J, leaving 12 bases between them. Germline CDR1 and CDR2: MDHEN and SYDVKM. CDR3 length: 14 amino acids. The CDR3 nucleotides read TGTGCCAGCAGTTGGGAACTAGATCCCGGGGAGCTGTTTTTT. It encodes CASSWELDPGELFF.

The gene calls are TRBV6-2 or TRBV6-3 and TRBJ2-6; 9 nucleotides match TRBD1. Germline CDR1 MNHEY, CDR2 SVGEGT. J was trimmed by 12 bases and V by 8 bases; bases with no gene match: 8. The CDR3 contains 13 residues. As DNA, the CDR3 is TGTGCCAGCTGGAGTGGGACAGGGAGCGTCCTGACTTTC. Translation gives CASWSGTGSVLTF.

This clonotype was seen ten or more times. The J gene is TRBJ1-1, the V gene TRBV29-1; D might be TRBD1 (5 bases). Per germline, CDR1 SQVTM and CDR2 ANQGSEA. Trimming took off 7 bases at V and 5 bases at J, with 8 bases between the two ends. The length of the CDR3 is 10 residues. Here the CDR3 reads CSGGGTEAFF. CDR3 in DNA: TGCAGCGGGGGCGGTACTGAAGCTTTCTTT.

This clonotype has at least ten counts. The V gene is TRBV2, the J gene TRBJ2-7; the match to TRBD1 covers 8 bases. The CDR3 loop spans 14 amino acids. The trim removed 3 bases at V and 12 bases at J, leaving 13 bases unmatched. Germline V CDR1 and CDR2: SNHLY, FYNNEI. Here the CDR3 reads CASSDLVAGGERYF. The CDR3, as DNA: TGTGCCAGCAGTGACTTGGTGGCAGGGGGCGAACGGTACTTC.

J is TRBJ1-4 and V is TRBV7-6, with D hard to call. Trimming cost V 5 bases and J 4 bases, with 11 bases left between them. Per the germline V gene, CDR1 is SGHVS and CDR2 is FNYEAQ. The CDR3 sequence is 14 residues long. DNA for the CDR3: TGTGCCAGCAGCCAAAGTAGCGGTAATGAAAAACTGTTTTTT. Translated: CASSQSSGNEKLFF.

This clonotype was counted many times. The chain is built from TRBV2 and TRBJ1-1, with 7 positions matching TRBD1. Per the germline V gene, CDR1 is SNHLY and CDR2 is FYNNEI. The CDR3 sequence is 14 residues long. The V gene end was trimmed by 3 bases and the J gene end by 4 bases; junction bases not matched to a gene: 5. The CDR3 sequence is CASSDRGPGTEAFF. CDR3 in DNA: TGTGCCAGCAGTGATAGGGGGCCGGGCACTGAAGCTTTCTTT.

This clonotype showed up just a few times. The rearrangement links TRBV29-1 to TRBJ1-2, with 7 bases fitting TRBD1. CDR1 and CDR2 from the germline V gene are SQVTM and ANQGSEA. The CDR3 runs to 14 residues. With V trimmed by 6 bases and J by 1 base, 8 bases remained unmatched. This CDR3 is CSVIDRAHNYGYTF. In DNA form, the CDR3 reads TGCAGCGTGATTGACAGGGCCCATAACTATGGCTACACCTTC.